These 7 T cell receptor beta chains were sequenced from one sample in a study of T cells after yellow fever vaccination. Each CDR3 protein is one row after TCRdb ran MiXCR on the 5' RACE reads. The data hold roughly 32,000 distinct CDR3 sequences, with around 7% observed a single time. Sample: PBMCs, either bulk or a sorted T-cell subset (CD4+, CD8+, memory, or dextramer-sorted; not recorded which), taken on the day of the first yellow fever vaccination. These TCRs come from a young man who received the YFV17D yellow fever vaccine.

This clonotype was counted at least ten times. The V and J genes are TRBV4-3 and TRBJ2-6, with 7 positions matching TRBD1. This CDR3 is 16 amino acids long. The ends lost 0 bases at V and 1 base at J; junction bases unmatched: 0. Germline V gene data show CDR1 as LGHNA and CDR2 as YSLEER. The chain's CDR3 is CASSQEGQSGANVLTF. In DNA, the CDR3 is TGCGCCAGCAGCCAAGAGGGACAGTCTGGGGCCAACGTCCTGACTTTC.

The sample holds a few counts of this clonotype. The chain has TRBV13 and TRBJ1-1, with D hard to call. The CDR3 extends over 15 amino acids. Looked up from germline, CDR1 is PRHDT and CDR2 is FYEKMQ (reference sequence). Trimming pared 2 bases from V and 5 bases from J, leaving 15 bases between. CDR3: CASSLLKVMETEAFF. The CDR3 bases are TGTGCCAGCAGCTTACTGAAGGTTATGGAGACTGAAGCTTTCTTT.

This clonotype was found many times. This rearrangement joins TRBV21-1 to TRBJ2-3; the table gives TRBD1 as D, unverified against the DNA. TRBV21-1 represents a pseudogene. This CDR3 is 16 amino acids long. The DNA of the CDR3 is TGTGCCAGCAGCACGGCCTCATCGGAGCCCAGGGGTACGCAGTATTTT. Translated: CASSTASSEPRGTQYF.

This clonotype was detected many times. The rearrangement links TRBV2 to TRBJ1-6; unclear D gene. CDR1 is SNHLY, CDR2 FYNNEI, per germline. Trimming took 6 bases from V and 7 from J, leaving 4 bases between them. The CDR3 contains 11 residues. CDR3 residues: CASRGNSPLHF. The DNA of the CDR3 is TGTGCCAGCAGGGGAAATTCACCCCTCCACTTT.

This clonotype came up many times. The chain recombines TRBV25-1 with TRBJ2-7; D gene uncertain. The CDR3 has 13 amino acids. Germline V lookup: CDR1 MGHDK, CDR2 SYGVNS. V was clipped by 8 bases and J by 2 bases, with 13 bases between them. The CDR3 DNA is TGTGCCAGCGGGCCCGAGAGAGCCTACGAGCAGTACTTC. The encoded protein is CASGPERAYEQYF.

The sample holds many counts of this clonotype. This rearrangement joins TRBV10-3 to TRBJ1-6; the D gene is possibly TRBD1 (6 bases). V was pared by 10 bases and J by 5 bases, with 12 bases between. In germline, CDR1 is ENHRY, CDR2 SYGVKD. The CDR3 contains 13 residues. The CDR3 DNA follows: TGTGCCAACGGGGGGGGCCATAATTCACCCCTCCACTTT. Amino acid sequence: CANGGGHNSPLHF.

This clonotype was observed at least ten times. The chain has TRBV20-1 and TRBJ1-2, with D unresolved. CDR1 DFQATT and CDR2 SNEGSKA come from the germline V gene (reference sequence). This CDR3 contains 10 residues. V shed 6 bases and J shed 8 bases, with 10 bases lying between them. CDR3 DNA: TGCAGTGCGGGCGGGGTAGGCTACACCTTC. Amino acids: CSAGGVGYTF.